This T cell receptor (beta chain) was identified during a study of T cell changes during pregnancy in multiple sclerosis. This CDR3 has 19 amino acids. Sequencing was performed with immunoSEQ multiplex PCR; in TCRdb, only in-frame clones are kept and a portion is missing. The sample yields some 60,000 clones, about 91% seen once. The sequence was collected from a female donor with multiple sclerosis, enrolled in a pregnancy study. The J gene is TRBJ1-1, the V gene TRBV21-1. TRBV21-1 is noted as a pseudogene. The sequenced sample was peripheral blood, obtained in the first trimester of pregnancy. In DNA form, the CDR3 reads TGTGCCAGCATCCCCGGCGGGGGCAGGTGCCACCGGATGAACACTGAAGCTTTCTTT. Translating gives CASIPGGGRCHRMNTEAFF.